This T cell receptor beta chain is from a study of blood T cell repertoires in COVID-19. The wider study: The United States, Italy and Spain provided the acute and convalescent COVID-19 samples.

The participants were between about 18 and 90 years old and came from some 23 US areas. Each participant's cohort was designated according to participant-reported clinical history. Recovered participants had two consecutive negative NP/OP PCR tests, healthcare professional clearance, or symptom resolution. Clones were sequenced by immunoSEQ multiplex PCR, and TCRdb holds only the in-frame ones, with some missing. The data hold fewer than 450,000 clones, with 88% observed a single time. V dropped 0 bases and J dropped 4; count of bases not matched to a gene: 4. This CDR3 spans 15 amino acids. The germline CDR1 and CDR2 sequences are ENHRY and SYGVKD.

The gene calls are TRBV10-3 and TRBJ2-7; 9 bases match TRBD1. The receptor was derived from a woman under 30 who had recovered from COVID-19. The sample taken for sequencing was PBMCs or T cells enriched from blood (not recorded which). CDR3 nucleotides: TGTGCCATCAGTGAGTCAGGGACAGGGCGTTACGAGCAGTACTTC. Amino acid sequence: CAISESGTGRYEQYF.